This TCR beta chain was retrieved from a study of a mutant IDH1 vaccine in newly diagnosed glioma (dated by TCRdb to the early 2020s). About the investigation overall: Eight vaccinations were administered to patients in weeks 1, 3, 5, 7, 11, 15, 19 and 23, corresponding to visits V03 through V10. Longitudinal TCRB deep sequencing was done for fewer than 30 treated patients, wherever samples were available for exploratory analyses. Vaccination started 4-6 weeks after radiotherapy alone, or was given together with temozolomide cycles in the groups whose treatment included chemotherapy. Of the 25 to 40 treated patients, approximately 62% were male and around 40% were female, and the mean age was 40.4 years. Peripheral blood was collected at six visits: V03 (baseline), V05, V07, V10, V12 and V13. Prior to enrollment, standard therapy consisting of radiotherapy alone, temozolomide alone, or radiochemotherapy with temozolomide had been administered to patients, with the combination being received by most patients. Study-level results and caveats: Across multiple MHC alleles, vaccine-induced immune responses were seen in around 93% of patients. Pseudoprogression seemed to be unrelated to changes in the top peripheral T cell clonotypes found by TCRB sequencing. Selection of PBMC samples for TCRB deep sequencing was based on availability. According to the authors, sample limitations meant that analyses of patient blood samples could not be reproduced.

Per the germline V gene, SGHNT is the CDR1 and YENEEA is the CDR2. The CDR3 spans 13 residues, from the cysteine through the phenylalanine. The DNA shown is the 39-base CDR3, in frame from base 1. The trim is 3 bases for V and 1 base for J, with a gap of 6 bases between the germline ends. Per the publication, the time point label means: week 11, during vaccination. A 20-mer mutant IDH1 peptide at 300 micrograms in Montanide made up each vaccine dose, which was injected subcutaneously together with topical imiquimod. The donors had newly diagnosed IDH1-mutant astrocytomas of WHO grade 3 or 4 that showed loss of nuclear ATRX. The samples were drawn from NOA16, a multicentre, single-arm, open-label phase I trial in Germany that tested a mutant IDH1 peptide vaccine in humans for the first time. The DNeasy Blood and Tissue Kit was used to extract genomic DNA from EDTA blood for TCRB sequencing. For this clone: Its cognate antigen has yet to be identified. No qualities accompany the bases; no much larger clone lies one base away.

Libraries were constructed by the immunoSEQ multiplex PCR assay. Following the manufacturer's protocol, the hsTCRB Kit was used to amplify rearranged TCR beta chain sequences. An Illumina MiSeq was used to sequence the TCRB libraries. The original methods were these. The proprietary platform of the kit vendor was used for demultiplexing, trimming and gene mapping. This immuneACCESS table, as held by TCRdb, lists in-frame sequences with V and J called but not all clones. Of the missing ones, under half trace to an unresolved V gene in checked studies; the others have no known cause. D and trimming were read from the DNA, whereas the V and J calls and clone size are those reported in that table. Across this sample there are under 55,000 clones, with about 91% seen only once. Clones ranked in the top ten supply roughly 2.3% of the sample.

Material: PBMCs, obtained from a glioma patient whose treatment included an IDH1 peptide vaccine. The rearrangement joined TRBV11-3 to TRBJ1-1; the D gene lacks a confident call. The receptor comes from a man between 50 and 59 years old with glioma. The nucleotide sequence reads TGTGCCAGCAGCTTGTTCCGGAACACTGAAGCTTTCTTT. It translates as CASSLFRNTEAFF.